Listed here are 3 T cell receptor beta chains from one sample, sequenced in a study of cytomegalovirus exposure and HLA in healthy donors. In the PCR, 60 Vbeta and 13 Jbeta primers were used. Profiling relied on immunoSEQ multiplex PCR, and the TCRdb table lists in-frame clones only, not all of them. Of 80,000 or so clones in the sample, under 80% were seen once. What was sequenced was PBMCs. These receptors were collected from a man aged 30 to 45 in good health and CMV-seropositive.

The chain uses TRBV28 and TRBJ2-7; D possibly corresponds to TRBD1 (5 bases). The V and J ends lost 6 bases and 2 bases respectively, with 14 bases between them. This CDR3 spans 14 amino acids. Germline CDR1 MDHEN, CDR2 SYDVKM. The CDR3 region is CASSPQGIPYEQYF. DNA of the CDR3: TGTGCCAGCAGCCCTCAGGGAATTCCCTACGAGCAGTACTTC. The whole variable domain, remainder taken from reference TRBV28 and TRBJ2-7, is DVKVTQSSRYLVKRTGEKVFLECVQDMDHENMFWYRQDPGLGLRLIYFSYDVKMKEKGDIPEGYSVSREKKERFSLILESASTNQTSMYLCASSPQGIPYEQYFGPGTRLTVT.

The genes are TRBV4-3 and TRBJ2-3; D unclear. Trimming left V 0 bases short and J 11 bases short, with 15 bases between. Germline CDR1 and CDR2: LGHNA and YSLEER. The CDR3 runs to 14 residues. The CDR3 nucleotides read TGCGCCAGCAGCCAAGATGGCCCTTCCAAAGAGCAGTATTTT. It is translated as CASSQDGPSKEQYF.

In DNA, the CDR3 is TGTGCCAGCAGCCCGCCGGGACTAGTGGAGGGGTACGAGCAGTACTTC. Translation gives CASSPPGLVEGYEQYF. J is TRBJ2-7 and V is TRBV6-6, with 8 bases that match TRBD2. The CDR3 loop spans 16 amino acids. The ends lost 6 bases at V and 4 bases at J; junction bases unmatched: 14. The V gene's germline CDR1 is MNHNY and CDR2 SVGAGI (reference sequence).